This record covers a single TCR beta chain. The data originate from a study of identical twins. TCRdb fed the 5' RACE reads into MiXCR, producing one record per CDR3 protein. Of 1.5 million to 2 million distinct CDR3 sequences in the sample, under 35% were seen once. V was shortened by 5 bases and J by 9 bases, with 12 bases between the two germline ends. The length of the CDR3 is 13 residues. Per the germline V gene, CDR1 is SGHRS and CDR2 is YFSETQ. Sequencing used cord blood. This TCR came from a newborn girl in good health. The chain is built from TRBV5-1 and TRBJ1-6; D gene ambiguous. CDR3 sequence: CASRVAEGSPLHF. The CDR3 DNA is TGCGCCAGCAGGGTCGCCGAGGGTTCACCCCTCCACTTT.